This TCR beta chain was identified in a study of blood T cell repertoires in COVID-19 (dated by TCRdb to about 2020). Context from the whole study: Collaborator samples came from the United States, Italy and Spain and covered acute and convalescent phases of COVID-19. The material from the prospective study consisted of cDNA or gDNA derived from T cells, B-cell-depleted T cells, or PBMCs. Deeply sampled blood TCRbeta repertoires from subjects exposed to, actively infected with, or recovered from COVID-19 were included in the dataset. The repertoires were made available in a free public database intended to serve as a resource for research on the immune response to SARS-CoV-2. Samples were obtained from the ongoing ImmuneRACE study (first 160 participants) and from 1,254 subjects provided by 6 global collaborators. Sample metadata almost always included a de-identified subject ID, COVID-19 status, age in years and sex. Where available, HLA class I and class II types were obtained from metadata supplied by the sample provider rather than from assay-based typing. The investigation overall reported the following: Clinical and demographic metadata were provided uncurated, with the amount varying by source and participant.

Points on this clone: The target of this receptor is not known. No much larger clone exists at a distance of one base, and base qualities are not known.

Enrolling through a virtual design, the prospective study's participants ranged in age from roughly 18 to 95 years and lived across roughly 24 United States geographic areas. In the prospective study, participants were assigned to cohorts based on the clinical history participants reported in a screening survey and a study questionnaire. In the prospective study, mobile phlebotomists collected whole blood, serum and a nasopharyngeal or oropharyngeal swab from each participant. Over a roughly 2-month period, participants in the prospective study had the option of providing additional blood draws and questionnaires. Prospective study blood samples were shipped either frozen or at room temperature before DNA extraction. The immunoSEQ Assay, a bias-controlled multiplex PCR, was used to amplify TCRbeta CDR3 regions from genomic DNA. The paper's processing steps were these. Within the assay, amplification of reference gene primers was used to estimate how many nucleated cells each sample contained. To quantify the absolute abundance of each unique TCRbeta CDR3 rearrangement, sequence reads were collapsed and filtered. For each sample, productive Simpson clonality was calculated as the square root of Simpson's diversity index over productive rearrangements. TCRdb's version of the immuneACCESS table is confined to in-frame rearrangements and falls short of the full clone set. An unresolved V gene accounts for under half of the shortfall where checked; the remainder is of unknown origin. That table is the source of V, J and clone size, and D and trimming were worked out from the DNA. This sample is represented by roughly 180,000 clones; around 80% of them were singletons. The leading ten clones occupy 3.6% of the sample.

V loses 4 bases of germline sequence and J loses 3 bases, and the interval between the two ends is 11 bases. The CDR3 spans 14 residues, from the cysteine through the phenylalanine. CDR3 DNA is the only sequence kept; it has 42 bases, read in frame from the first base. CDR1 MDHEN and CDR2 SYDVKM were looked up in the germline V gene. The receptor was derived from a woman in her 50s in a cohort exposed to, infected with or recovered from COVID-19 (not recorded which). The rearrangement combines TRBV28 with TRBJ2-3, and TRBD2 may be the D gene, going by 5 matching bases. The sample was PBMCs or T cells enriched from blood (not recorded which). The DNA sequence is TGTGCCAGCAGTTCTAGCCCACTAACAGATACGCAGTATTTT. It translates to CASSSSPLTDTQYF.